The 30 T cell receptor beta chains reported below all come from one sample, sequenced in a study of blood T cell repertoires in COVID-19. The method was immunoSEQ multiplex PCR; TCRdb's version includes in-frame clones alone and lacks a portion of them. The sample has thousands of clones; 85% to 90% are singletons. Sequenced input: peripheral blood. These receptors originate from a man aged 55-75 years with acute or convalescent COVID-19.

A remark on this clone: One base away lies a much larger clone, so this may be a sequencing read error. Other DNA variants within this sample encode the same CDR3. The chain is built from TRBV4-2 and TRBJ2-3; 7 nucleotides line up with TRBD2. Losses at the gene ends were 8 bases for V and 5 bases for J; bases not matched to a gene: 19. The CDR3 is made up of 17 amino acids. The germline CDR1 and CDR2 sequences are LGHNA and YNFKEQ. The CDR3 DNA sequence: TGTGCCAGCTCCCCACGCTCGTCCGCGGGAGAGGTAGATACGCAGTATTTT. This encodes CASSPRSSAGEVDTQYF.

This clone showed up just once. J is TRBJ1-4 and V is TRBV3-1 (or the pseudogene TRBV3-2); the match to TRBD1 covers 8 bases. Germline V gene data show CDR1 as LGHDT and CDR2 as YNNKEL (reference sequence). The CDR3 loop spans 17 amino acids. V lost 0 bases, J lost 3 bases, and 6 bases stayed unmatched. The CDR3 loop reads CASSQEGRGLANEKLFF. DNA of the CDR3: TGTGCCAGCAGCCAAGAGGGCAGGGGGCTGGCTAATGAAAAACTGTTTTTT.

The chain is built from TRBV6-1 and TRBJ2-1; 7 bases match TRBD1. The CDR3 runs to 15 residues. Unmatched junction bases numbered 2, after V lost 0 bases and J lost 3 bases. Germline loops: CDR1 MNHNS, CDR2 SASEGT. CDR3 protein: CASSEARDSYNEQFF. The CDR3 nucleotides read TGTGCCAGCAGTGAAGCACGGGACAGCTACAATGAGCAGTTCTTC.

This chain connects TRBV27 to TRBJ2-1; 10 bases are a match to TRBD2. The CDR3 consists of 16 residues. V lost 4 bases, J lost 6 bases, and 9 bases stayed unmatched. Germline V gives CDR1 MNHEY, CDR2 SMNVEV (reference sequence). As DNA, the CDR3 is TGTGCCAGCAGTTCCTTTAGCGGGAGGTCCCGCAATGAGCAGTTCTTC. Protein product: CASSSFSGRSRNEQFF.

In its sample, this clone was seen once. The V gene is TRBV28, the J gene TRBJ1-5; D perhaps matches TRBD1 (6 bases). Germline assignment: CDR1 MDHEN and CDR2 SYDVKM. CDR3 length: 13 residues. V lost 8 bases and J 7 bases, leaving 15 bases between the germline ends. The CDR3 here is CASRRGGQQPQHF. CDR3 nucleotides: TGTGCCAGCCGCCGGGGGGGGCAACAGCCCCAGCATTTT.

CDR3 region: CASSFLQGNSPLHF. The DNA of the CDR3 is TGTGCCAGCAGCTTTCTACAGGGAAATTCACCCCTCCACTTT. The V and J genes are TRBV5-8 and TRBJ1-6, with TRBD1 as a possible D gene (6 bases). V was clipped by 2 bases and J by 7 bases, with 10 bases between them. The CDR3 contains 14 residues. CDR1 is SGHTS and CDR2 is YDEGEE in the germline V gene.

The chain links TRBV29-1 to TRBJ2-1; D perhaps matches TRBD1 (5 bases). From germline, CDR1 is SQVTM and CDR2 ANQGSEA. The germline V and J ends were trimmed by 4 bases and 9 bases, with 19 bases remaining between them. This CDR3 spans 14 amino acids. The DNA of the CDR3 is TGCAGCGTTGGGGAAGGCGGATTTAGGGGTGAGCAGTTCTTC. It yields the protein CSVGEGGFRGEQFF.

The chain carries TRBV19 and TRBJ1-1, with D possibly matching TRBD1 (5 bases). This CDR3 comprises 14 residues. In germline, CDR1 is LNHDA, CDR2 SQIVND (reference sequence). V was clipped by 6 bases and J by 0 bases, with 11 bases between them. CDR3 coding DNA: TGTGCCAGTAGCACCAGGGCAATGAACACTGAAGCTTTCTTT. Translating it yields CASSTRAMNTEAFF. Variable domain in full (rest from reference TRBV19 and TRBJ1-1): DGGITQSPKYLFRKEGQNVTLSCEQNLNHDAMYWYRQDPGQGLRLIYYSQIVNDFQKGDIAEGYSVSREKKESFPLTVTSAQKNPTAFYLCASSTRAMNTEAFFGQGTRLTVV.

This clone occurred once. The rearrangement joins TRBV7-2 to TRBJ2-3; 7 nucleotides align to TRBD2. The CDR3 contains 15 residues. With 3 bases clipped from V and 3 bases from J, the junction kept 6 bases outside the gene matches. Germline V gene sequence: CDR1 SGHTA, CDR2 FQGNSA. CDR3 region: CASSLWGGITDTQYF. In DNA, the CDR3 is TGTGCCAGCAGCTTGTGGGGGGGGATAACAGATACGCAGTATTTT.

This CDR3 reads CASRRTAPEGETQYF. The DNA for the CDR3 is TGTGCCAGTAGACGGACAGCCCCAGAGGGAGAGACCCAGTACTTC. The chain carries TRBV19 and TRBJ2-5; TRBD1 might be the D (6 bases). The length of the CDR3 is 15 residues. Germline lookup yields CDR1 LNHDA and CDR2 SQIVND (reference sequence). V was shortened by 6 bases and J by 4 bases, with 18 bases between the two germline ends.

In nucleotides, the CDR3 is TGTGCCAGCAGCTCAACAGCTAACTATGGCTACACCTTC. The encoded protein is CASSSTANYGYTF. The rearrangement links TRBV16 to TRBJ1-2; unclear D gene. The germline CDR1 and CDR2 sequences are KGHSY and FQNENV. The CDR3 is 13 amino acids. V was shortened by 5 bases and J by 0 bases, with 7 bases between the two germline ends.

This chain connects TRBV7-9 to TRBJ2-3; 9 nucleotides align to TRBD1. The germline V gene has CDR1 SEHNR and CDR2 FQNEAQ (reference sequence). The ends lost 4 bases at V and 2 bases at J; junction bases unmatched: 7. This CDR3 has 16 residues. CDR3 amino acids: CASSSGTGSVTDTQYF. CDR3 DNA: TGTGCCAGCAGCTCCGGGACAGGGTCCGTCACAGATACGCAGTATTTT.

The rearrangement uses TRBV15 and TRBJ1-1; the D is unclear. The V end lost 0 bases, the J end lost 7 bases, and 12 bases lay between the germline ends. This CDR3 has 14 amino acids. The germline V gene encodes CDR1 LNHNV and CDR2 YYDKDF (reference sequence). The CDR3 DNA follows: TGTGCCACCAGCAGAGATAGGTATCGGGGTGAAGCTTTCTTT. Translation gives CATSRDRYRGEAFF.

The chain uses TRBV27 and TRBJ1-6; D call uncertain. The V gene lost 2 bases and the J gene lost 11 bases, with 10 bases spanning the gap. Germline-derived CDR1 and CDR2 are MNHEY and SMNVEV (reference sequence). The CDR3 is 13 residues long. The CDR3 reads CASSLSESAPLHF. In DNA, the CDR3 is TGTGCCAGCAGTTTAAGTGAGAGTGCACCCCTCCACTTT.

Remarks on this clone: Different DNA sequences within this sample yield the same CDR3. CDR3 DNA: TGTGCCAGCTCACCGGCGACAGGGAGCACAGATACGCAGTATTTT. The encoded protein is CASSPATGSTDTQYF. The chain combines TRBV18 with TRBJ2-3, with 7 bases aligning to TRBD1. Germline assignment: CDR1 KGHSH and CDR2 LQKENI. With V trimmed by 3 bases and J by 0 bases, 3 bases remained unmatched. CDR3 size: 15 residues. Using reference TRBV18 and TRBJ2-3 for the parts outside the CDR3, the full variable domain is NAGVMQNPRHLVRRRGQEARLRCSPMKGHSHVYWYRQLPEEGLKFMVYLQKENIIDESGMPKERFSAEFPKEGPSILRIQQVVRGDSAAYFCASSPATGSTDTQYFGPGTRLTVL.

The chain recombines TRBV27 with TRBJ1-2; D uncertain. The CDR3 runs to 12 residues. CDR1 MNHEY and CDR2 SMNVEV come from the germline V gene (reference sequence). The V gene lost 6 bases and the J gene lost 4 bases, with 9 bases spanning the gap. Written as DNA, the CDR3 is TGTGCCAGCAGAACGGGAGCCTATGGCTACACCTTC. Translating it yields CASRTGAYGYTF.

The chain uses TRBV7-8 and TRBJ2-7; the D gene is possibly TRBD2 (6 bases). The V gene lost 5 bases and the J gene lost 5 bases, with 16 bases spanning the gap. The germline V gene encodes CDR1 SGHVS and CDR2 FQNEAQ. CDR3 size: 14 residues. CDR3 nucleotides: TGTGCCAGCAGCCAACCGGGACTCCTCCACGAGCAGTACTTC. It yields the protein CASSQPGLLHEQYF.

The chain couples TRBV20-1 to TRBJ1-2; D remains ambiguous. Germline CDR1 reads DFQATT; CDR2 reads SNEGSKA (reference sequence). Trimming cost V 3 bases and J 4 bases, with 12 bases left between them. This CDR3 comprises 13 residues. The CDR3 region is CSASYDGGYGYTF. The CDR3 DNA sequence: TGCAGTGCTAGTTACGACGGAGGCTATGGCTACACCTTC.

The CDR3 loop reads CASRRQTGATGWNSPLHF. Written as DNA, the CDR3 is TGTGCCAGTAGAAGACAGACAGGGGCTACAGGGTGGAATTCACCCCTCCACTTT. The chain uses TRBV19 and TRBJ1-6, with 8 bases identical to TRBD1. Trimming cost V 6 bases and J 7 bases; bases outside gene matches: 17. Germline CDR1 LNHDA, CDR2 SQIVND (reference sequence). CDR3 size: 18 residues.

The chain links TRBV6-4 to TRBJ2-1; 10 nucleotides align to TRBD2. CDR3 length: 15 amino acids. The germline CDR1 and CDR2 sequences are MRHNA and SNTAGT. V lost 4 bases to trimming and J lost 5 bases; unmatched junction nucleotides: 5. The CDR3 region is CASSVLAGTNNEQFF. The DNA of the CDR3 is TGTGCCAGCAGTGTACTAGCGGGGACTAACAATGAGCAGTTCTTC.

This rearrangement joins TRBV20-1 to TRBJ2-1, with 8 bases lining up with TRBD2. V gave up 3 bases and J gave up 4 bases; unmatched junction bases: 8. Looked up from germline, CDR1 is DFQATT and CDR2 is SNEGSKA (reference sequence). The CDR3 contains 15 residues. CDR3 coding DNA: TGCAGTGCTAGTAGGTTAGCGGGGAATTACAATGAGCAGTTCTTC. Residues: CSASRLAGNYNEQFF.

The CDR3: CASSYGQGFGQPQHF. For the CDR3, the DNA is TGTGCCAGCAGCTACGGACAGGGTTTTGGTCAGCCCCAGCATTTT. This chain connects TRBV11-2 to TRBJ1-5, with 8 positions matching TRBD1. The CDR3 covers 15 residues. The junction had 8 bases not matched to a gene; V was cut back by 4 bases and J by 6 bases. From germline, CDR1 is SGHAT and CDR2 FQNNGV.

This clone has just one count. CDR3 residues: CASSPGTGLETQYF. DNA of the CDR3: TGTGCCAGCTCACCCGGGACAGGGTTGGAGACCCAGTACTTC. The V gene is TRBV18, the J gene TRBJ2-5, with 9 bases matching TRBD1. From germline, CDR1 is KGHSH and CDR2 LQKENI. The V and J ends lost 3 bases and 5 bases, in that order; junction bases with no gene match: 4. The CDR3 length is 14 residues.

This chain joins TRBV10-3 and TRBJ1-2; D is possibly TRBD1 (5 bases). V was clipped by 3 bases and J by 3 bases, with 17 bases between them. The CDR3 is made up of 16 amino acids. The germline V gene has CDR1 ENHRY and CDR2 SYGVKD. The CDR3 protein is CAISDHSGTGDYGYTF. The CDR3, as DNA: TGTGCCATCAGTGATCACTCCGGGACGGGGGACTATGGCTACACCTTC.

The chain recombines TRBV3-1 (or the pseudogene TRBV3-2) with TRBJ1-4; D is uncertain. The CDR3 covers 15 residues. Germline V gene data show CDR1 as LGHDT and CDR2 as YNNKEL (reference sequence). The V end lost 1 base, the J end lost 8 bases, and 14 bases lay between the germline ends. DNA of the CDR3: TGTGCCAGCAGCCAAGGTTATAGGGAGGTCGAAAAACTGTTTTTT. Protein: CASSQGYREVEKLFF.

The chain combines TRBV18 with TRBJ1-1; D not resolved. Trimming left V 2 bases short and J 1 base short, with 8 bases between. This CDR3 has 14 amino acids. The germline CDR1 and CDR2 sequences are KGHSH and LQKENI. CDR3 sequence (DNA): TGTGCCAGCTCACCAGCGCGGTCGAACACTGAAGCTTTCTTT. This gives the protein CASSPARSNTEAFF.

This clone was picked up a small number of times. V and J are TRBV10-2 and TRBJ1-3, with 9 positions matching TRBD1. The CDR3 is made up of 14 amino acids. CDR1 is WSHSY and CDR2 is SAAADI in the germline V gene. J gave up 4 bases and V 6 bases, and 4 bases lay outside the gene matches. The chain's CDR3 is CASRGTGIGNTIYF. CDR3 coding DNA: TGCGCCAGCAGGGGGACAGGGATCGGAAACACCATATATTTT.

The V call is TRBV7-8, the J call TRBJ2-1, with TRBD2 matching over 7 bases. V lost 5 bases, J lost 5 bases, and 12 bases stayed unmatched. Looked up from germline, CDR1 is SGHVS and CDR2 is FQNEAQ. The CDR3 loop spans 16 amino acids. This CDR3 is CASSPGGGLPNNEQFF. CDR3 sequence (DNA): TGTGCCAGCAGCCCGGGGGGAGGACTACCGAACAATGAGCAGTTCTTC.

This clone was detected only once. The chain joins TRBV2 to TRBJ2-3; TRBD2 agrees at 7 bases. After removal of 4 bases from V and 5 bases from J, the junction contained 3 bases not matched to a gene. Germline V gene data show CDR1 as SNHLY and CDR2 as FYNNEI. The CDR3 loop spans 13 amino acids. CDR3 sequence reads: CASSVGGKDTQYF. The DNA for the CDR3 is TGTGCCAGCAGTGTGGGGGGGAAAGATACGCAGTATTTT.

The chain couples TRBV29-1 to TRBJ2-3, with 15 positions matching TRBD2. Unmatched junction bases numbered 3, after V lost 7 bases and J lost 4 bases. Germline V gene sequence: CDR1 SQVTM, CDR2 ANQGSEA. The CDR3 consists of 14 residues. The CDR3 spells CSGTSGGAADTQYF. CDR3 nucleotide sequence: TGCAGCGGGACTAGCGGGGGGGCGGCAGATACGCAGTATTTT.